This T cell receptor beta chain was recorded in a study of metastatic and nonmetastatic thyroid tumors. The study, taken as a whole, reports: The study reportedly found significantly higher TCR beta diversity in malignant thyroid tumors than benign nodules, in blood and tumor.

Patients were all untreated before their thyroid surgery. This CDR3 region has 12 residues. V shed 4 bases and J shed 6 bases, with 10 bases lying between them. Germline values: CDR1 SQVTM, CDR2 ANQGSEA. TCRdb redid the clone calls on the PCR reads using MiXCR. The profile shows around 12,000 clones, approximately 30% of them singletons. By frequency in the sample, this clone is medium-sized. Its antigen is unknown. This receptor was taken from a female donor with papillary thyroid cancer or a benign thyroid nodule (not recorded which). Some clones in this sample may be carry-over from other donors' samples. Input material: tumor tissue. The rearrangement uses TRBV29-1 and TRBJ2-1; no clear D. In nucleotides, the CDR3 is TGCAGCGTTGGAGGTATCTCCAATGAGCAGTTCTTC. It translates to CSVGGISNEQFF.